One sample yielded the 31 T cell receptor beta chains listed below, sequenced in a study of T cell repertoires in cytomegalovirus infection. Using its own MiXCR run on the reads, TCRdb lists one record per CDR3 protein. The sample contains a few hundred thousand distinct CDR3 sequences, 15% to 20% of which appear only once. The sequencing sample was made of PBMCs. The receptors originated from a human donor in good health (CMV status not recorded). Some clones in this sample may be carry-over from other donors' samples.

This clonotype was counted at least ten times. Written as DNA, the CDR3 is TGTGCCAGCAGAGCCCCTTGGGACAGCATCACAGATACGCAGTATTTT. Translation: CASRAPWDSITDTQYF. V is TRBV12-3 or TRBV12-4 and J is TRBJ2-3; TRBD1 agrees at 7 bases. Trimming at V came to 6 bases and at J to 2 bases, leaving 11 bases not matched to a gene. The CDR3 is made up of 16 amino acids.

The rearrangement uses TRBV7-8 and TRBJ1-2; D ambiguous. Trimming stripped 1 base from V and 3 bases from J, with 18 bases between. The CDR3 has 17 amino acids. In germline, CDR1 is SGHVS, CDR2 FQNEAQ. This CDR3 is CASSLDSKTREDYGYTF. CDR3 DNA sequence: TGTGCCAGCAGCTTAGATTCCAAGACCAGAGAGGACTATGGCTACACCTTC.

About this clonotype: This may be a read error: a much more frequent sequence differs by one nucleotide. The chain links TRBV19 to TRBJ2-1; tentatively, D is TRBD1 or TRBD2 (5 bases each). The CDR3 length is 16 residues. Germline V CDR1 and CDR2: LNHDA, SQIVND (reference sequence). The CDR3 region has the DNA TGTGCCAGTAGTATATCCCGGGGCCATTCGTACAATGAGCAGCTCTTC. Protein: CASSISRGHSYNEQLF.

V is TRBV29-1 and J is TRBJ1-1; D remains ambiguous. This CDR3 has 13 amino acids. V was pared by 3 bases and J by 10 bases, with 18 bases between. Per germline, CDR1 SQVTM and CDR2 ANQGSEA. The CDR3 DNA reads TGCAGCGTTGAGAGGAGGTTAGACGTCGGAGCTTTCTTT. It is translated as CSVERRLDVGAFF.

In its sample, this clonotype was seen many times. The gene calls are TRBV4-1 and TRBJ2-2; D gene uncertain. The V end lost 3 bases, the J end lost 8 bases, and 16 bases lay between the germline ends. Germline-derived CDR1 and CDR2 are MGHRA and YSYEKL. There are 15 residues in the CDR3. CDR3 in amino acids: CASSHPGPSRGELFF. The CDR3 region has the DNA TGCGCCAGCAGCCATCCTGGCCCTTCGAGGGGGGAGCTGTTTTTT.

V is TRBV20-1 and J is TRBJ2-1; 14 bases agree with TRBD2. CDR3 size: 18 residues. From germline, CDR1 is DFQATT and CDR2 SNEGSKA (reference sequence). With V trimmed by 1 base and J by 1 base, 6 bases remained unmatched. The CDR3 protein is CSARGLAGGDRSYNEQFF. DNA of the CDR3: TGCAGTGCTAGAGGACTAGCGGGAGGGGATCGGTCCTACAATGAGCAGTTCTTC.

This clonotype was recorded a few times. The rearrangement joins TRBV27 to TRBJ1-6; 9 bases line up with TRBD1. V was pared by 3 bases and J by 14 bases, with 11 bases of the junction left unmatched. CDR3 size: 15 residues. Germline loops: CDR1 MNHEY, CDR2 SMNVEV (reference sequence). This CDR3 reads CASSFLGQGAYSLHF. In DNA, the CDR3 is TGTGCCAGCAGTTTCCTGGGACAGGGCGCCTATTCCCTCCACTTT.

Comments on this clonotype: Given a much more abundant clone one base away, this may be a read error. The chain combines TRBV7-6 with TRBJ2-5; D unclear. Trimming removed 1 base from V and 5 bases from J, with 5 bases in between. Germline CDR1 SGHVS, CDR2 FNYEAQ. The CDR3 length is 12 residues. CDR3 sequence (DNA): TGTGCCAGCAGCTTAGTTATGGAGACCCAGTACTTC. Protein sequence: CASSLVMETQYF.

This clonotype was detected ten times or more. The genes are TRBV10-3 and TRBJ1-1, with 11 positions matching TRBD1. Germline V gene lookup returns CDR1 ENHRY and CDR2 SYGVKD. The length of the CDR3 is 14 residues. The J segment lost 5 bases and the V segment lost 4 bases, leaving 3 bases of the junction unmatched. The CDR3 loop reads CAISVDRGLTEAFF. Written as DNA, the CDR3 is TGTGCCATCAGTGTGGACAGGGGGCTTACTGAAGCTTTCTTT.

This clonotype was recorded many times. This rearrangement joins TRBV7-6 to TRBJ2-1; D might be TRBD2 (7 bases). Deletions cut 0 bases from V and 5 bases from J, with 14 bases between. The germline V gene has CDR1 SGHVS and CDR2 FNYEAQ. There are 16 residues in the CDR3. The CDR3 region is CASSLAIGGGNNEQFF. The CDR3 DNA is TGTGCCAGCAGCTTAGCAATTGGCGGGGGCAACAATGAGCAGTTCTTC.

In this sample, this clonotype turned up a few times. The chain recombines TRBV28 with TRBJ2-3, with 8 bases aligning to TRBD1. Germline assignment: CDR1 MDHEN and CDR2 SYDVKM. The CDR3 loop spans 16 amino acids. V was pared by 5 bases and J by 0 bases, with 7 bases of the junction left unmatched. CDR3 nucleotide sequence: TGTGCCAGCAGTCCCTTGACAGGGGTGAGCACAGATACGCAGTATTTT. Translation gives CASSPLTGVSTDTQYF.

The chain uses TRBV20-1 and TRBJ2-7; 7 bases align to TRBD1. The CDR3 covers 14 residues. After removal of 3 bases from V and 3 bases from J, the junction contained 8 bases not matched to a gene. Per germline, CDR1 DFQATT and CDR2 SNEGSKA (reference sequence). The CDR3 loop is CSASRGPGDYEQYF. The CDR3 DNA reads as TGCAGTGCTAGTAGGGGGCCAGGGGACTACGAGCAGTACTTC.

In its sample, this clonotype was seen many times. The V gene is TRBV7-2, the J gene TRBJ2-3; D gene ambiguous. Germline assignment: CDR1 SGHTA and CDR2 FQGNSA. Deletions cut 3 bases from V and 4 bases from J, with 8 bases between. CDR3 length: 13 residues. CDR3 sequence reads: CASSFAAPDTQYF. CDR3 DNA: TGTGCCAGCAGCTTTGCCGCGCCAGATACGCAGTATTTT.

This clonotype was detected a few times. The rearrangement joins TRBV6-6 to TRBJ2-7; D is ambiguous. Trimming took 5 bases from V and 1 from J, leaving 9 bases between them. The CDR3 extends over 13 amino acids. Germline CDR1 and CDR2: MNHNY and SVGAGI (reference sequence). The CDR3 protein is CASSPEYSYEQYF. The CDR3 DNA sequence: TGTGCCAGCAGTCCCGAGTATTCCTACGAGCAGTACTTC.

In this sample, this clonotype turned up many times. The chain is built from TRBV7-2 and TRBJ1-4; 9 nucleotides line up with TRBD1. V was clipped by 5 bases and J by 7 bases; unmatched bases: 5. Per germline, CDR1 SGHTA and CDR2 FQGNSA. The CDR3 has 14 residues. The CDR3 here is CASSRDRGAEKLFF. DNA of the CDR3: TGTGCCAGCAGCCGAGACAGGGGGGCTGAAAAACTGTTTTTT.

This clonotype has just a few counts. The chain is built from TRBV20-1 and TRBJ1-1; D gene uncertain. The CDR3 runs to 11 residues. Per germline, CDR1 DFQATT and CDR2 SNEGSKA (reference sequence). V was pared by 6 bases and J by 1 base, with 6 bases between. CDR3 bases: TGCAGTGCCATAAGGAACACTGAAGCTTTCTTT. Amino acid sequence: CSAIRNTEAFF.

The gene calls are TRBV11-2 and TRBJ1-1; D remains unclear. CDR3 size: 14 residues. Germline V gene sequence: CDR1 SGHAT, CDR2 FQNNGV. Trimming removed 1 base at V and 5 bases at J, with 11 bases between. This chain's CDR3 is CASSLGLEGTEAFF. CDR3 nucleotides: TGTGCCAGCAGCTTAGGTTTGGAGGGAACTGAAGCTTTCTTT.

There are a few counts of this clonotype. The gene calls are TRBV4-2 and TRBJ2-5, with 9 nucleotides matching TRBD2. The ends lost 4 bases at V and 2 bases at J; junction bases unmatched: 5. There are 15 residues in the CDR3. Germline V gives CDR1 LGHNA, CDR2 YNFKEQ. The CDR3 here is CASSLGTSRQETQYF. The CDR3 bases are TGTGCCAGCAGCCTTGGGACTAGCAGACAAGAGACCCAGTACTTC.

There are a few counts of this clonotype. The chain couples TRBV28 to TRBJ1-2; D gene uncertain. Germline V gene lookup returns CDR1 MDHEN and CDR2 SYDVKM. The CDR3 runs 11 residues. The germline V and J ends were trimmed by 8 bases and 11 bases, with 15 bases remaining between them. CDR3 sequence (DNA): TGTGCCAGCGGGCCAGCAGTTTCTTACACCTTC. Its translation is CASGPAVSYTF.

V and J are TRBV5-1 and TRBJ1-1; D remains ambiguous. Germline V gene sequence: CDR1 SGHRS, CDR2 YFSETQ. Trimming took 3 bases from V and 1 from J, leaving 16 bases between them. This CDR3 region has 16 residues. CDR3 in amino acids: CASSWSIVNSNTEAFF. CDR3 bases: TGCGCCAGCAGCTGGAGTATCGTAAACTCGAACACTGAAGCTTTCTTT.

The chain has TRBV2 and TRBJ2-3; D is uncertain. Trimming removed 10 bases from V and 4 bases from J, with 15 bases in between. This CDR3 is built from 13 residues. Germline V gene sequence: CDR1 SNHLY, CDR2 FYNNEI. CDR3 in DNA: TGTGCCATCCCTGGACGGGCGGCAGATACGCAGTATTTT. Protein product: CAIPGRAADTQYF.

This clonotype has a count of ten or more. The chain has TRBV7-2 and TRBJ1-5, with TRBD1 identical over 8 bases. V dropped 1 base and J dropped 7; count of bases not matched to a gene: 0. CDR3 length: 13 residues. CDR1 and CDR2 (germline): SGHTA, FQGNSA. The CDR3 nucleotides are TGTGCCAGCAGCTTAGACAGGGGGCAGCCCCAGCATTTT. Amino acids: CASSLDRGQPQHF.

This clonotype was seen ten or more times. The gene calls are TRBV7-2 and TRBJ2-5; D remains ambiguous. V lost 1 base to trimming and J lost 4 bases, with 13 bases between them. Germline loops: CDR1 SGHTA, CDR2 FQGNSA. The CDR3 is 15 residues long. CDR3: CASSLDRAVLETQYF. The CDR3 DNA reads TGTGCCAGCAGCTTAGATAGGGCGGTCTTAGAGACCCAGTACTTC.

This clonotype appeared many times. This sequence joins TRBV11-2 and TRBJ2-5, with D possibly TRBD2 on 5 matching bases. Germline lookup yields CDR1 SGHAT and CDR2 FQNNGV. V was cut by 5 bases and J by 2 bases, with 18 bases left in between. CDR3 size: 16 residues. The CDR3 nucleotides read TGTGCCAGCAGCCCCCCCGAGGGTAGCCATCAAGAGACCCAGTACTTC. Translation gives CASSPPEGSHQETQYF.

This clonotype was picked up many times. The V call is TRBV6-1, the J call TRBJ1-4, with 9 bases lining up with TRBD1. Looked up from germline, CDR1 is MNHNS and CDR2 is SASEGT. The CDR3 sequence is 17 residues long. J lost 7 bases, V lost 2 bases, and 11 bases had no gene match. CDR3: CASSEHGTTGQGEKLFF. Here the CDR3 DNA reads TGTGCCAGCAGTGAACACGGGACGACGGGACAGGGTGAAAAACTGTTTTTT.

This clonotype has ten or more counts. The chain employs TRBV28 and TRBJ2-1; the match to TRBD2 covers 10 bases. Germline V CDR1 and CDR2: MDHEN, SYDVKM. V was clipped by 2 bases and J by 7 bases; unmatched bases: 2. The CDR3 has 14 amino acids. CDR3 in DNA: TGTGCCAGCAGTTTACTAGCGGGAGTGAATGAGCAGTTCTTC. Translating gives CASSLLAGVNEQFF.

The chain combines TRBV3-1 with TRBJ2-2; D not certain. Germline CDR1 and CDR2: LGHDT and YNNKEL (reference sequence). CDR3 length: 19 residues. Trimming pared 2 bases from V and 3 bases from J, leaving 22 bases between. The CDR3 DNA reads as TGTGCCAGCAGCCAACCTCCAACTATATCTTCGTGGGACACCGGGGAGCTGTTTTTT. Its translation: CASSQPPTISSWDTGELFF. Looking up the rest from reference TRBV3-1 and TRBJ2-2 gives the full variable domain: DTAVSQTPKYLVTQMGNDKSIKCEQNLGHDTMYWYKQDSKKFLKIMFSYNNKELIINETVPNRFSPKSPDKAHLNLHINSLELGDSAVYFCASSQPPTISSWDTGELFFGEGSRLTVL.

This clonotype occurred many times. The genes are TRBV7-2 and TRBJ2-7, with 7 bases matching TRBD1. Trimming took 0 bases from V and 4 from J; bases not matched to a gene: 6. CDR3 length equals 15 residues. CDR1 and CDR2 from the germline V gene are SGHTA and FQGNSA. As DNA, the CDR3 is TGTGCCAGCAGCTTAGCGCAAGGGGGCGGGTACGAGCAGTACTTC. Protein product: CASSLAQGGGYEQYF.

This clonotype was found many times. The V gene is TRBV7-8, the J gene TRBJ1-2; D gene uncertain. Trimming left V 0 bases short and J 6 bases short, with 11 bases between. Germline lookup yields CDR1 SGHVS and CDR2 FQNEAQ. This CDR3 has 14 amino acids. The CDR3 reads CASSLALPRDGYTF. The CDR3 coding sequence is TGTGCCAGCAGCTTAGCGTTACCGAGGGATGGCTACACCTTC.

This clonotype was recorded at least ten times. The J gene is TRBJ1-4, the V gene TRBV6-5; perhaps TRBD1 as D (5 bases). Germline V gives CDR1 MNHEY, CDR2 SVGAGI. This CDR3 comprises 14 residues. V lost 1 base to trimming and J lost 8 bases, with 11 bases between them. CDR3 sequence (DNA): TGTGCCAGCAGTTACTTTGGGGGGAACGAAAAACTGTTTTTT. Amino acids: CASSYFGGNEKLFF.

This clonotype was detected only a few times. V gene TRBV24-1 combines with J gene TRBJ1-1; D is ambiguous. CDR1 and CDR2 from the germline V gene are KGHDR and SFDVKD. Deletions cut 2 bases from V and 5 bases from J, with 8 bases between. The CDR3 is 13 amino acids. The CDR3 here is CATSDSRQTEAFF. In DNA, the CDR3 is TGTGCCACCAGTGATTCCCGGCAAACTGAAGCTTTCTTT.